This entry lists 22 T cell receptor beta chains sequenced from one sample in a study of early T cells in non-severe SARS-CoV-2 infection. TCRdb itself ran the 5' RACE reads through MiXCR, one entry per CDR3 protein. The sample has roughly 54,000 distinct CDR3 sequences, around 7.7% seen once. The sequencing here drew on whole blood, taken at baseline. Receptors originate from an adult who was a healthcare worker with PCR-confirmed SARS-CoV-2 infection or an uninfected control (not recorded which).

This clonotype was seen a few times. The rearrangement joins TRBV18 to TRBJ2-1; TRBD2 aligns across 8 bases. Germline loops: CDR1 KGHSH, CDR2 LQKENI. The CDR3 extends over 12 amino acids. V gave up 3 bases and J gave up 9 bases; unmatched junction bases: 1. CDR3 bases: TGTGCCAGCTCACCGGGACTAGGTGAGCAGTTCTTC. It encodes CASSPGLGEQFF.

This clonotype was observed at least ten times. The V and J genes are TRBV7-9 and TRBJ1-2, with D unresolved. From germline, CDR1 is SEHNR and CDR2 FQNEAQ (reference sequence). This CDR3 contains 14 residues. V lost 0 bases and J lost 4, with 9 bases in between. CDR3 DNA: TGTGCCAGCAGCTTAGCGGCACAGACCTATGGCTACACCTTC. Protein: CASSLAAQTYGYTF.

This clonotype was observed a handful of times. The J gene is TRBJ2-3, the V gene TRBV7-9; D uncertain. Per germline, CDR1 SEHNR and CDR2 FQNEAQ (reference sequence). The CDR3 length is 13 residues. V lost 6 bases, J lost 2 bases, and 9 bases lay in between. The CDR3 nucleotides are TGTGCCAGCAGTCGTGGCTACACAGATACGCAGTATTTT. It translates to CASSRGYTDTQYF.

This chain's CDR3 is CASSSGSVPEAFF. The DNA of the CDR3 is TGTGCCAGCAGTTCCGGGTCGGTTCCTGAAGCTTTCTTT. This sequence joins TRBV27 and TRBJ1-1, with D uncertain. Trimming cost V 4 bases and J 6 bases, with 12 bases left between them. The V gene's germline CDR1 is MNHEY and CDR2 SMNVEV (reference sequence). The CDR3 is made up of 13 amino acids.

This rearrangement joins TRBV12-3 or TRBV12-4 to TRBJ1-2; D remains ambiguous. With 6 bases removed from V and 4 bases from J, the gap between germline ends came to 9 bases. This CDR3 has 12 residues. In nucleotides, the CDR3 is TGTGCCAGCAGCCCGGGGTCCTATGGCTACACCTTC. This gives the protein CASSPGSYGYTF.

The rearrangement uses TRBV5-1 and TRBJ1-6; no clear D. Germline lookup yields CDR1 SGHRS and CDR2 YFSETQ. The CDR3 has 13 residues. The V and J ends lost 0 bases and 10 bases respectively, with 8 bases between them. DNA of the CDR3: TGCGCCAGCAGCTTGGCCTCTGGCTCACCCCTCCACTTT. Its protein product is CASSLASGSPLHF.

This clonotype was seen many times. This chain joins TRBV7-3 and TRBJ2-1; 8 bases align to TRBD1. CDR1 is SGHTA, CDR2 FQGTGA, per germline. J was trimmed by 2 bases and V by 5 bases; bases with no gene match: 5. The CDR3 has 15 residues. CDR3 sequence reads: CASSAPGQAYNEQFF. Here the CDR3 DNA reads TGTGCCAGCAGCGCGCCGGGACAGGCCTACAATGAGCAGTTCTTC. The full variable domain, completed using reference TRBV7-3 and TRBJ2-1, is GAGVSQTPSNKVTEKGKYVELRCDPISGHTALYWYRQSLGQGPEFLIYFQGTGAADDSGLPNDRFFAVRPEGSVSTLKIQRTERGDSAVYLCASSAPGQAYNEQFFGPGTRLTVL.

This clonotype came up many times. This sequence joins TRBV12-3 or TRBV12-4 and TRBJ2-7; tentative D call: TRBD2 (5 bases). The CDR3 is 16 residues long. The V end was cut by 5 bases, the J end by 5 bases, with 22 bases between. The CDR3 DNA reads as TGTGCCAGCAGTCACGGACGCGAGTCGGGGATGGACGAGCAGTACTTC. This sequence encodes CASSHGRESGMDEQYF.

The chain recombines TRBV28 with TRBJ2-4; 8 nucleotides agree with TRBD2. The CDR3 is made up of 15 amino acids. The junction had 3 bases not matched to a gene; V was cut back by 4 bases and J by 1 base. Germline lookup yields CDR1 MDHEN and CDR2 SYDVKM. The CDR3 DNA is TGTGCCAGCAGTTCTCGGGGGGGTGCCAAAAACATTCAGTACTTC. Translating it yields CASSSRGGAKNIQYF.

The J gene is TRBJ2-7, the V gene TRBV6-5; TRBD1 matches at 8 bases. V gave up 5 bases and J gave up 2 bases; unmatched junction bases: 11. Germline CDR1 MNHEY, CDR2 SVGAGI. This CDR3 is 16 amino acids long. CDR3 residues: CASSTFRDRTPYEQYF. CDR3 in DNA: TGTGCCAGCAGTACCTTCCGGGACAGGACACCCTACGAGCAGTACTTC.

V gene TRBV14 combines with J gene TRBJ1-3, with D tentatively TRBD1 (5 bases). V was clipped by 1 base and J by 2 bases, with 9 bases between them. CDR1 and CDR2 from the germline V gene are SGHDN and FVKESK. The CDR3 is made up of 15 amino acids. Written as DNA, the CDR3 is TGTGCCAGCAGCCAAGGTGGGGGAGCTGGAAACACCATATATTTT. Protein sequence: CASSQGGGAGNTIYF.

Only a few counts were recorded for this clonotype. The rearrangement joins TRBV15 to TRBJ2-1, with 8 positions matching TRBD2. Germline loops: CDR1 LNHNV, CDR2 YYDKDF (reference sequence). This CDR3 has 15 residues. Trimming at V came to 0 bases and at J to 7 bases, leaving 5 bases not matched to a gene. The CDR3 bases are TGTGCCACCAGCAGAGATCCCCAGCGGGAGAATGAGCAGTTCTTC. Translation gives CATSRDPQRENEQFF.

The rearrangement uses TRBV12-3 or TRBV12-4 and TRBJ2-3; 10 nucleotides line up with TRBD1. This CDR3 is 18 amino acids long. The J segment lost 1 base and the V segment lost 5 bases, leaving 12 bases of the junction unmatched. This chain's CDR3 is CASSPGPGQGTGTDTQYF. The CDR3 DNA is TGTGCCAGCAGTCCGGGACCGGGACAGGGGACCGGCACAGATACGCAGTATTTT.

This clonotype was found a few times. This chain connects TRBV6-6 to TRBJ2-3; 7 nucleotides align to TRBD1. Germline CDR1 MNHNY, CDR2 SVGAGI (reference sequence). The CDR3 covers 16 residues. V was clipped by 5 bases and J by 2 bases; unmatched bases: 10. CDR3 nucleotides: TGTGCCAGCAGTGCATGGGCCGGGACAGACACAGATACGCAGTATTTT. It translates to CASSAWAGTDTDTQYF.

This clonotype showed up just a few times. The chain employs TRBV5-1 and TRBJ2-3; the D is unclear. Per the germline V gene, CDR1 is SGHRS and CDR2 is YFSETQ. V was trimmed by 3 bases and J by 1 base, leaving 12 bases between them. There are 15 residues in the CDR3. CDR3 in amino acids: CASSSDLTGTDTQYF. The DNA for the CDR3 is TGCGCCAGCAGCTCTGATTTGACTGGCACAGATACGCAGTATTTT.

This clonotype showed up many times. The chain joins TRBV28 to TRBJ2-7; perhaps D is TRBD1 or TRBD2 (5 bases each). CDR1 is MDHEN, CDR2 SYDVKM, per germline. The CDR3 has 12 residues. V lost 8 bases and J lost 2, with 10 bases in between. The CDR3 DNA sequence: TGTGCCAGCCGGGACCGCCCCTACGAGCAGTACTTC. Encoded protein: CASRDRPYEQYF.

This clonotype has ten or more counts. The gene calls are TRBV25-1 and TRBJ1-1; D may be TRBD1 (5 bases). Between the trimmed V and J ends, which lost 6 bases and 3 bases, there was a span of 17 bases. The CDR3 totals 15 residues. Looked up from germline, CDR1 is MGHDK and CDR2 is SYGVNS. CDR3 in amino acids: CASRSTGQVDTEAFF. The CDR3 DNA reads TGTGCCAGCAGATCCACAGGACAAGTGGACACTGAAGCTTTCTTT.

This clonotype occurred a few times. The V and J genes are TRBV28 and TRBJ1-2, with 9 bases matching TRBD1. With 5 bases clipped from V and 2 bases from J, the junction kept 6 bases outside the gene matches. The germline gives CDR1 MDHEN, CDR2 SYDVKM. This CDR3 has 15 amino acids. The CDR3 loop is CASSAPGQGNYGYTF. CDR3 DNA: TGTGCCAGCAGTGCGCCGGGACAGGGAAACTATGGCTACACCTTC.

The rearrangement joins TRBV2 to TRBJ2-4; D ambiguous. The V gene's germline CDR1 is SNHLY and CDR2 FYNNEI. Trimming pared 6 bases from V and 1 base from J, leaving 13 bases between. The CDR3 sequence is 15 residues long. CDR3 sequence reads: CASRFRPAAKNIQYF. The CDR3 DNA reads as TGTGCCAGCAGATTTCGCCCGGCCGCCAAAAACATTCAGTACTTC.

The chain recombines TRBV3-1 with TRBJ2-7; D may be TRBD2 (6 bases). Trimming took 4 bases from V and 5 from J, leaving 12 bases between them. Germline values: CDR1 LGHDT, CDR2 YNNKEL (reference sequence). The CDR3 runs to 13 residues. CDR3 sequence (DNA): TGTGCCAGCAGCCCCCGGGACTTGAACGAGCAGTACTTC. It is translated as CASSPRDLNEQYF.

The chain uses TRBV9 and TRBJ2-7, with TRBD2 matching 13 bases. The CDR3 covers 14 residues. Germline V gene lookup returns CDR1 SGDLS and CDR2 YYNGEE. The ends lost 4 bases at V and 5 bases at J; junction bases unmatched: 3. This chain's CDR3 is CASSPGLAGNEQYF. As DNA, the CDR3 is TGTGCCAGCAGCCCGGGACTAGCGGGAAACGAGCAGTACTTC.

The chain is built from TRBV7-3 and TRBJ2-3; D might be TRBD2 (7 bases). Germline V gives CDR1 SGHTA, CDR2 FQGTGA. Trimming pared 5 bases from V and 0 bases from J, leaving 9 bases between. The CDR3 is 14 amino acids. The CDR3 DNA reads TGTGCCAGCAGCAGCGGGACAAGCACAGATACGCAGTATTTT. This gives the protein CASSSGTSTDTQYF.